What follows are 21 T cell receptor beta chains derived from one specimen sequenced in a study of blood T cell repertoires in COVID-19. Profiling relied on immunoSEQ multiplex PCR, and the TCRdb table lists in-frame clones only, not all of them. This table has roughly 200,000 clones, roughly 77% appearing once. The sample taken for sequencing was peripheral blood. The source is a woman aged 40 to 50 with COVID-19, enrolled during active disease.

The V call is TRBV3-1 (or the pseudogene TRBV3-2), the J call TRBJ1-5; 9 bases are shared with TRBD1. The germline CDR1 and CDR2 sequences are LGHDT and YNNKEL (reference sequence). The CDR3 runs to 15 residues. The V gene end was trimmed by 5 bases and the J gene end by 7 bases; junction bases not matched to a gene: 9. CDR3 bases: TGTGCCAGCAGCTCCGGGACAGGGCGGGAGCAGCCCCAGCATTTT. Protein sequence: CASSSGTGREQPQHF.

This chain joins TRBV19 and TRBJ1-1; 7 bases fit TRBD1. Germline V CDR1 and CDR2: LNHDA, SQIVND (reference sequence). Unmatched junction bases numbered 6, after V lost 6 bases and J lost 5 bases. The CDR3 extends over 13 amino acids. This CDR3 reads CASSDREETEAFF. CDR3 DNA: TGTGCCAGTAGCGACAGGGAGGAGACTGAAGCTTTCTTT. Supplemented by reference TRBV19 and TRBJ1-1, the full variable domain reads DGGITQSPKYLFRKEGQNVTLSCEQNLNHDAMYWYRQDPGQGLRLIYYSQIVNDFQKGDIAEGYSVSREKKESFPLTVTSAQKNPTAFYLCASSDREETEAFFGQGTRLTVV.

The chain has TRBV2 and TRBJ1-5; TRBD1 might be the D (6 bases). Germline CDR1 reads SNHLY; CDR2 reads FYNNEI. The CDR3 has 16 amino acids. Trimming removed 6 bases from V and 2 bases from J, with 17 bases in between. CDR3 DNA sequence: TGTGCCAGCAGCCCCAATCAGGGGTACGGCAATCAGCCCCAGCATTTT. This codes for CASSPNQGYGNQPQHF.

The genes are TRBV15 and TRBJ1-6; no reliable D call. V lost 1 base and J 9 bases, leaving 16 bases between the germline ends. CDR3 length: 16 residues. Germline CDR1 LNHNV, CDR2 YYDKDF (reference sequence). Here the CDR3 DNA reads TGTGCCACCAGCAGAGGGACCGGGGTGGGAAGTTCACCCCTCCACTTT. Translated, it gives CATSRGTGVGSSPLHF.

The chain is built from TRBV9 and TRBJ2-2; 7 positions match TRBD2. The CDR3 has 18 residues. Germline V lookup: CDR1 SGDLS, CDR2 YYNGEE. Trimming took 4 bases from V and 0 from J; bases not matched to a gene: 12. The CDR3, as DNA: TGTGCCAGCAGCCCGCTAGGGATGGCGGGAGCGAACACCGGGGAGCTGTTTTTT. Protein: CASSPLGMAGANTGELFF.

The chain carries TRBV7-2 and TRBJ2-7; the D gene is possibly TRBD2 (7 bases). V was trimmed by 4 bases and J by 2 bases, leaving 15 bases between them. This CDR3 contains 15 residues. Germline loops: CDR1 SGHTA, CDR2 FQGNSA. CDR3 sequence: CASSSNAGAAYEQYF. Written as DNA, the CDR3 is TGTGCCAGCAGCTCAAACGCGGGGGCCGCCTACGAGCAGTACTTC.

This clone was detected ten times or more. The V call is TRBV29-1, the J call TRBJ1-1, with TRBD1 as a possible D gene (6 bases). The V gene lost 6 bases and the J gene lost 7 bases, with 12 bases spanning the gap. Germline CDR1 and CDR2: SQVTM and ANQGSEA. The length of the CDR3 is 11 residues. The CDR3 protein is CSVLGQIEAFF. CDR3 nucleotide sequence: TGCAGCGTATTAGGACAGATTGAAGCTTTCTTT.

This chain connects TRBV7-8 to TRBJ1-5; 8 nucleotides align to TRBD1. Per germline, CDR1 SGHVS and CDR2 FQNEAQ. The V and J ends lost 5 bases and 0 bases, in that order; junction bases with no gene match: 12. This CDR3 comprises 18 residues. The CDR3 reads CASSPWDRSKHSNQPQHF. CDR3 nucleotide sequence: TGTGCCAGCAGCCCCTGGGACAGGTCCAAGCATAGCAATCAGCCCCAGCATTTT.

The chain uses TRBV11-2 and TRBJ1-5; unclear D gene. This CDR3 contains 13 residues. V dropped 8 bases and J dropped 7 bases, with 15 bases sitting between them. Germline V gives CDR1 SGHAT, CDR2 FQNNGV. CDR3 sequence reads: CASALSEGQPQHF. The CDR3 DNA reads as TGTGCCAGCGCCCTAAGCGAAGGACAGCCCCAGCATTTT.

This clone was found a few times. The junction departs from the called germline gene at one end, perhaps through a read error. The rearrangement uses TRBV5-1 and TRBJ2-7; 9 bases align to TRBD1. The CDR3 consists of 14 residues. Germline V gene lookup returns CDR1 SGHRS and CDR2 YFSETQ. For the CDR3, the DNA is TGCGCCAGCAGCTTGGGGACAGGGGCCCTAAGGGGGGTCTTC. As protein: CASSLGTGALRGVF.

The V gene is TRBV6-5, the J gene TRBJ2-3, with D maybe TRBD1 (5 bases). Germline V lookup: CDR1 MNHEY, CDR2 SVGAGI. There are 14 residues in the CDR3. V was cut by 6 bases and J by 4 bases, with 14 bases left in between. The CDR3 nucleotides read TGTGCCAGCAGGAGCAGGGTTGGGGCAGATACGCAGTATTTT. It is translated as CASRSRVGADTQYF.

The chain joins TRBV2 to TRBJ1-3; D is uncertain. V was shortened by 0 bases and J by 2 bases, with 11 bases between the two germline ends. Germline V gene data show CDR1 as SNHLY and CDR2 as FYNNEI. This CDR3 spans 16 amino acids. The CDR3 region has the DNA TGTGCCAGCAGTGAAGCGTCAGCGTTCGCTGGAAACACCATATATTTT. Protein sequence: CASSEASAFAGNTIYF.

This clone was recorded once. The chain joins TRBV5-1 to TRBJ1-2; 7 positions agree with TRBD1. Germline CDR1 SGHRS, CDR2 YFSETQ. Trimming cost V 0 bases and J 2 bases; bases outside gene matches: 7. This CDR3 spans 16 amino acids. CDR3 sequence reads: CASSLGTGYRNYGYTF. The CDR3 DNA reads as TGCGCCAGCAGCTTGGGGACAGGCTACCGAAACTATGGCTACACCTTC.

The J gene is TRBJ2-5, the V gene TRBV5-1; 10 nucleotides align to TRBD2. Germline V CDR1 and CDR2: SGHRS, YFSETQ. This CDR3 is 15 amino acids long. V trimming: 5 bases; J trimming: 3 bases; junction bases outside the gene matches: 7. The CDR3 protein is CASSRRTSGKETQYF. The CDR3 nucleotides read TGCGCCAGCAGTCGTAGGACTAGCGGTAAAGAGACCCAGTACTTC.

The CDR3 DNA follows: TGTGCCAGCAGTGATGGGACAGGGGAATTCACAGATACGCAGTATTTT. It codes for CASSDGTGEFTDTQYF. This chain uses TRBV25-1 with TRBJ2-3; TRBD1 aligns across 10 bases. Germline loops: CDR1 MGHDK, CDR2 SYGVNS. J gave up 2 bases and V 3 bases, and 5 bases lay outside the gene matches. The CDR3 extends over 16 amino acids.

The table lists this clone with a few counts. The chain recombines TRBV7-3 with TRBJ2-3, with D perhaps TRBD1 (6 bases). V lost 2 bases and J 3 bases, leaving 9 bases between the germline ends. The CDR3 has 14 residues. Germline values: CDR1 SGHTA, CDR2 FQGTGA. For the CDR3, the DNA is TGTGCCAGCAGCTTATTCCAGGGGACAGATACGCAGTATTTT. This encodes CASSLFQGTDTQYF.

J is TRBJ2-1 and V is TRBV10-3, with 7 bases that match TRBD2. CDR3 size: 15 residues. V trimming: 3 bases; J trimming: 2 bases; junction bases outside the gene matches: 4. Germline V lookup: CDR1 ENHRY, CDR2 SYGVKD. The CDR3: CAISDDGGTYNEQFF. The DNA of the CDR3 is TGTGCCATCAGTGATGACGGGGGGACCTACAATGAGCAGTTCTTC.

The rearrangement joins TRBV14 to TRBJ1-1, with 7 bases aligning to TRBD1. CDR3 size: 16 residues. Germline CDR1 SGHDN, CDR2 FVKESK. Losses at the gene ends were 2 bases for V and 4 bases for J; bases not matched to a gene: 10. The CDR3 loop reads CASSQLTGDRSTEAFF. For the CDR3, the DNA is TGTGCCAGCAGCCAACTTACAGGGGATAGGAGCACTGAAGCTTTCTTT.

This rearrangement joins TRBV10-3 to TRBJ2-3, with TRBD2 matching over 9 bases. Germline trimming cut 6 bases from V and 5 bases from J; bases unmatched to any gene: 6. From germline, CDR1 is ENHRY and CDR2 SYGVKD. The CDR3 is 14 amino acids. Here the CDR3 DNA reads TGTGCCATCAGAGTAGCGGGGGATATAGATACGCAGTATTTT. Translated: CAIRVAGDIDTQYF.

The chain recombines TRBV4-1 with TRBJ2-7, with 9 bases aligning to TRBD1. J gave up 3 bases and V 0 bases, and 6 bases lay outside the gene matches. The CDR3 contains 16 residues. Germline assignment: CDR1 MGHRA and CDR2 YSYEKL. The CDR3 is CASSQDPGQGIYEQYF. CDR3 bases: TGCGCCAGCAGCCAAGATCCGGGACAGGGTATCTACGAGCAGTACTTC.

This chain joins TRBV6-5 and TRBJ2-2, with a weak D call TRBD1 (6 bases). With 6 bases removed from V and 4 bases from J, the gap between germline ends came to 15 bases. The CDR3 contains 15 residues. Germline values: CDR1 MNHEY, CDR2 SVGAGI. This chain's CDR3 is CASRNGQLGTGELFF. The CDR3 DNA follows: TGTGCCAGCAGAAACGGACAGCTGGGCACCGGGGAGCTGTTTTTT.